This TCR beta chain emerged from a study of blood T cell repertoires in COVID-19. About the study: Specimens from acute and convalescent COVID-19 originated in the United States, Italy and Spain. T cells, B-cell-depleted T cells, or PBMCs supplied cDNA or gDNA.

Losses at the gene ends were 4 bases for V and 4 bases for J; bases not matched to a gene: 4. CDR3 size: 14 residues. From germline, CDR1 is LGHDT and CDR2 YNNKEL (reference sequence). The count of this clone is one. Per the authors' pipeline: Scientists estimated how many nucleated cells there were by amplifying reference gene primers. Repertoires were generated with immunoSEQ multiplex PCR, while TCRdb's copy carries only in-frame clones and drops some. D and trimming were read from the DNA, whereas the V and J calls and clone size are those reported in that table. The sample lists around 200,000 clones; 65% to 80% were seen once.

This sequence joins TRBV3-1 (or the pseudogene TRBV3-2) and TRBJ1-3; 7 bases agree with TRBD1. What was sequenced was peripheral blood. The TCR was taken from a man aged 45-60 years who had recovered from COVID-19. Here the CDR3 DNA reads TGTGCCAGCAGCCGACAGGGCTCAGGAAACACCATATATTTT. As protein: CASSRQGSGNTIYF.